This entry concerns a single T cell receptor (beta chain). The assay was immunoSEQ multiplex PCR, and TCRdb's table has in-frame clones only and misses some. The sample shows around 94,000 clones, 80% to 95% of them seen only once. The sample originates from a study of siplizumab effects on memory and regulatory T cells. From germline, CDR1 is MNHNY and CDR2 SVGAGI (reference sequence). The germline V and J ends were trimmed by 7 bases and 1 base, with 17 bases remaining between them. The CDR3 has 15 amino acids. The chain uses TRBV6-6 and TRBJ2-7, with a possible D match to TRBD2 (7 bases). The sample consisted of CD4+ T cells sorted from blood. The sequence derives from a human donor in good health. CDR3 coding DNA: TGTGCCAGCACTAAAACAGAGGGGGGGTCCTACGAGCAGTACTTC. Protein product: CASTKTEGGSYEQYF.